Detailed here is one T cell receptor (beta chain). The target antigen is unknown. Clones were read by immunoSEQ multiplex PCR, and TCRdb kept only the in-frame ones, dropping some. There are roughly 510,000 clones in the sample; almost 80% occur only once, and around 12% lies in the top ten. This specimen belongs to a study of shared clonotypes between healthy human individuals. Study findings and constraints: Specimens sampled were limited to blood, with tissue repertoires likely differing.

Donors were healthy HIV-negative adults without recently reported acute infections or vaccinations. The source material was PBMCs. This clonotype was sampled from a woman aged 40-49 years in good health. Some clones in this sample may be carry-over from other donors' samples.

CDR3 region: CSVRQGGNTEAFF. For the CDR3, the DNA is TGCAGCGTTCGACAGGGCGGGAACACTGAAGCTTTCTTT. This sequence joins TRBV29-1 and TRBJ1-1, with 7 bases matching TRBD1. The CDR3 totals 13 residues. V dropped 5 bases and J dropped 1; count of bases not matched to a gene: 4. CDR1 is SQVTM and CDR2 is ANQGSEA in the germline V gene.